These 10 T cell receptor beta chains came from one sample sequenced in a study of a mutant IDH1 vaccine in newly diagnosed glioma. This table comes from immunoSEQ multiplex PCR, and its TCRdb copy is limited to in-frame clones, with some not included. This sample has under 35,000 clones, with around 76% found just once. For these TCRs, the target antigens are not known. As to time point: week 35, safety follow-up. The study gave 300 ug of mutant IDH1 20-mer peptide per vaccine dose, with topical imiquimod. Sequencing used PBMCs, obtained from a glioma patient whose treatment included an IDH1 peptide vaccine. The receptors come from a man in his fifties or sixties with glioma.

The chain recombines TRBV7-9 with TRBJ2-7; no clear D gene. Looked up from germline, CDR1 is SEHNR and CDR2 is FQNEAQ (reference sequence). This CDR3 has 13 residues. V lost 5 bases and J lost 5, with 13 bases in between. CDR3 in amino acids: CASSLSPVDEQYF. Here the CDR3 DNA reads TGTGCCAGCAGCCTGTCCCCGGTGGACGAGCAGTACTTC.

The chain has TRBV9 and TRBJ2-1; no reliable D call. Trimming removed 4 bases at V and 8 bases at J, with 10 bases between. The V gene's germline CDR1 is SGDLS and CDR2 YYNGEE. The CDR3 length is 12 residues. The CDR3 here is CASSSLEDEQFF. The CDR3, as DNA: TGTGCCAGCAGCTCCCTTGAGGATGAGCAGTTCTTC.

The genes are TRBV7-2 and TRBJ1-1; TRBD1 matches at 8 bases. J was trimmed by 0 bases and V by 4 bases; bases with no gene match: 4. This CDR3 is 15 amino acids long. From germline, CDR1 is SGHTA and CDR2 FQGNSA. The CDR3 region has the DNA TGTGCCAGCAGCTCTGGGACAGGTATGAACACTGAAGCTTTCTTT. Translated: CASSSGTGMNTEAFF. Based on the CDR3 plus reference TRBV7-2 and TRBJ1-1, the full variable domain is GAGVSQSPSNKVTEKGKDVELRCDPISGHTALYWYRQSLGQGLEFLIYFQGNSAPDKSGLPSDRFSAERTGGSVSTLTIQRTQQEDSAVYLCASSSGTGMNTEAFFGQGTRLTVV.

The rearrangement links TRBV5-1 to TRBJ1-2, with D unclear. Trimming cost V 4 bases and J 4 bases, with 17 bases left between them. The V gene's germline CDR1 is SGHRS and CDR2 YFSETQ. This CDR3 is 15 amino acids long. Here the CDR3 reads CASSQQAGLPYGYTF. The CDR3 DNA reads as TGCGCCAGCAGCCAGCAGGCTGGGCTCCCCTATGGCTACACCTTC. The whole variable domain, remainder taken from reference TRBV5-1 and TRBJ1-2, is KAGVTQTPRYLIKTRGQQVTLSCSPISGHRSVSWYQQTPGQGLQFLFEYFSETQRNKGNFPGRFSGRQFSNSRSEMNVSTLELGDSALYLCASSQQAGLPYGYTFGSGTRLTVV.

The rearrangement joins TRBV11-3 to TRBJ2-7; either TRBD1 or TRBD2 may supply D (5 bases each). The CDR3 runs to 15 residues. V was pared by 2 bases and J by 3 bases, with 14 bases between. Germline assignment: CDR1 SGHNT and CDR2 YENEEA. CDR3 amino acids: CASSLWSGAGYEQYF. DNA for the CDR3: TGTGCCAGCAGCTTATGGTCCGGGGCCGGCTACGAGCAGTACTTC.

The CDR3, as DNA: TGTGCCTGGAGTTTAGGCGGGGGCCTCAATGAGCAGTTCTTC. Translated, it gives CAWSLGGGLNEQFF. The chain joins TRBV30 to TRBJ2-1, with D perhaps TRBD2 (7 bases). V was clipped by 2 bases and J by 6 bases, with 14 bases between them. Germline CDR1 and CDR2: GTSNPN and SVGIG (reference sequence). The CDR3 runs 14 residues.

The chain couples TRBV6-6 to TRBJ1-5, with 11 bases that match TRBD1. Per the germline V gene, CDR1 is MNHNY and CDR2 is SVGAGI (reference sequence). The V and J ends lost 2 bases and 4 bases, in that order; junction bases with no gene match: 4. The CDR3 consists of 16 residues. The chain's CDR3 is CASSYAGQGANQPQHF. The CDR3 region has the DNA TGTGCCAGCAGTTACGCCGGACAGGGGGCGAATCAGCCCCAGCATTTT.

Written as DNA, the CDR3 is TGTGCCTGCCAAACAGATGGGCCCCAGCATTTT. It specifies CACQTDGPQHF. The chain has TRBV30 and TRBJ1-5; D gene uncertain. Germline lookup yields CDR1 GTSNPN and CDR2 SVGIG (reference sequence). V was shortened by 6 bases and J by 9 bases, with 12 bases between the two germline ends. There are 11 residues in the CDR3. The whole variable domain, remainder taken from reference TRBV30 and TRBJ1-5, is SQTIHQWPATLVQPVGSPLSLECTVEGTSNPNLYWYRQAAGRGLQLLFYSVGIGQISSEVPQNLSASRPQDRQFILSSKKLLLSDSGFYLCACQTDGPQHFGDGTRLSIL.

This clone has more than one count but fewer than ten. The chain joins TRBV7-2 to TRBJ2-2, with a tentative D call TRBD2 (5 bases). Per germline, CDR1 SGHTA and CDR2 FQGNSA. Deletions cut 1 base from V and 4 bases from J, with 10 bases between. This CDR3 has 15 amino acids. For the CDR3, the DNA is TGTGCCAGCAGCTTAGAATGGAGCGGCACCGGGGAGCTGTTTTTT. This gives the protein CASSLEWSGTGELFF.

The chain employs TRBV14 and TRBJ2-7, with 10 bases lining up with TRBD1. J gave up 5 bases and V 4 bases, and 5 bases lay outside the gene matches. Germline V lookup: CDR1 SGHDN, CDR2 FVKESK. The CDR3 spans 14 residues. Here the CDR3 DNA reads TGTGCCAGCAGCCCGAGACAGGGGGCGAACGAGCAGTACTTC. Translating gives CASSPRQGANEQYF.